This is a list of T cell receptor beta chains from one sample in a study of control samples from healthy donors and cancer patients. Profiling relied on immunoSEQ multiplex PCR, and the TCRdb table lists in-frame clones only, not all of them. The table lists 60,000 to 70,000 clones, roughly 85% of them singletons. Sequencing used blood. Receptor source: a man aged 35-49 years in good health. CDR3s include the opening cysteine and the closing phenylalanine or tryptophan. A D gene is named only where the DNA matches it firmly. Expanded clones are given a class, and other clones once, few, many or no size at all.

TRBJ2-2,NA,TRBV9,NA,TGTGCCAGCAGCGTAGGTTTGGGGCTCGGCGGGGAGCTGTTTTTT,CASSVGLGLGGELFF
TRBJ1-4,NA,TRBV28,NA,TGTGCCAGCAGTTTTGGGGATGGGGAAAAACTGTTTTTT,CASSFGDGEKLFF
TRBJ2-2,NA,TRBV7-3,TRBD2,TGTGCCAGTTCGGGACTAGGGAACACCGGGGAGCTGTTTTTT,CASSGLGNTGELFF
TRBJ1-6,NA,TRBV5-4,TRBD1,TGTGCCAGCAGCCCGAGACAGGGTGCGAGTTCACCCCTCCACTTT,CASSPRQGASSPLHF
TRBJ2-7,NA,TRBV5-1,NA,TGCGCCAGCAGCTTGGACAGTTACTCCTACGAGCAGTACTTC,CASSLDSYSYEQYF
TRBJ2-7,NA,TRBV28,TRBD1,TGTGCCAGCAGTTTATCCTCGAGGGGGCAGGTCGAGCAGTACTTC,CASSLSSRGQVEQYF
TRBJ1-2,NA,TRBV27,NA,TGTGCCAGCAGTTTGTTAGGGGGGGGAGGCTACACCTTC,CASSLLGGGGYTF
TRBJ2-1,NA,TRBV6-5,TRBD1,TGTGCCAGCAGTTATCAACCGGGACAGGGAGATGAGCAGTTCTTC,CASSYQPGQGDEQFF
TRBJ2-1,NA,TRBV18,TRBD1,TGTGCCAGCTCACCCGGGACAGGGAACTCCAATGAGCAGTTCTTC,CASSPGTGNSNEQFF
TRBJ2-4,NA,TRBV13,TRBD1,TGTGCCAGCAGCCCCAGACAGGGGCCGGGTCAAAACATTCAGTACTTC,CASSPRQGPGQNIQYF
TRBJ1-3,once,TRBV5-1,NA,TGCGCCAGCAGCTTGGGCTCTGGAAACACCATATATTTT,CASSLGSGNTIYF